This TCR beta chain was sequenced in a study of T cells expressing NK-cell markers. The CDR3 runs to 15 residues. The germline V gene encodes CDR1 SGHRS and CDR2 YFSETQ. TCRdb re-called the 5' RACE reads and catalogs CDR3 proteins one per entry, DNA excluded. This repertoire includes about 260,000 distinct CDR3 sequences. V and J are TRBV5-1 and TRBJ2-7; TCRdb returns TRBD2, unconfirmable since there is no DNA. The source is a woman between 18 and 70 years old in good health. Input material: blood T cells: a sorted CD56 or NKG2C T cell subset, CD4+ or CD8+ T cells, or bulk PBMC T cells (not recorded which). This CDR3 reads CASSLELALTGEQYF. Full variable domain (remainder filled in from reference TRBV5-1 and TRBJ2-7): KAGVTQTPRYLIKTRGQQVTLSCSPISGHRSVSWYQQTPGQGLQFLFEYFSETQRNKGNFPGRFSGRQFSNSRSEMNVSTLELGDSALYLCASSLELALTGEQYFGPGTRLTVT.